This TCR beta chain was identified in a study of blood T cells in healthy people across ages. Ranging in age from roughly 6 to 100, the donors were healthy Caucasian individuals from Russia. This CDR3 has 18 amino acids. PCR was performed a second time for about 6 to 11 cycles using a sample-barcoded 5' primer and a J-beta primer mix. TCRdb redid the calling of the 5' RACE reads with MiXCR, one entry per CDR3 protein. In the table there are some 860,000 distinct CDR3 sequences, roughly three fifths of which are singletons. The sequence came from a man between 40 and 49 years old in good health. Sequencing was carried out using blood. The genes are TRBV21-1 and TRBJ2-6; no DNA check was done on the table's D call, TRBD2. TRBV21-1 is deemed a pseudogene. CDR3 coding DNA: TGTGCCAGCAGCCCAAGAAAAGCCGCTTGGGCTGGGGCCAACGTCCTGACTTTC. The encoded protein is CASSPRKAAWAGANVLTF.